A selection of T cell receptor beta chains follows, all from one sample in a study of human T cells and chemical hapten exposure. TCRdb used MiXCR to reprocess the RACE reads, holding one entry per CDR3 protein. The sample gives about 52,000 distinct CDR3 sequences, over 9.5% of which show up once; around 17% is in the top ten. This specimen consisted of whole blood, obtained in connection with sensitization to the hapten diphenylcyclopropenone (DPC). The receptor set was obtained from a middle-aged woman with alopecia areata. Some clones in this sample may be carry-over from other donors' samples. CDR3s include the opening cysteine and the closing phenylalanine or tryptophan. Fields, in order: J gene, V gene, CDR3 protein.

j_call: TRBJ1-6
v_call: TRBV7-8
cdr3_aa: CASSADRGNSPLHF

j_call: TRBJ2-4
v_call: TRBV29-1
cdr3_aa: CSWGGRYF

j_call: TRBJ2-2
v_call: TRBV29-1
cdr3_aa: CSVAPGEGDSGELFF

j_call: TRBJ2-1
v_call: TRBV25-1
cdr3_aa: CASQTLEPGQQHNEQFF

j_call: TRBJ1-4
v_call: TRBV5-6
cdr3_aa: CASSLGTGPTNEKLFF

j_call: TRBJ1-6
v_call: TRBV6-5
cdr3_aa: CASSYRAGIINSPLHF

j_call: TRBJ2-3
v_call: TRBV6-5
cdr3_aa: CASSSPSGTDTQYF

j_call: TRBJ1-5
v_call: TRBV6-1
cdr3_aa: CASSANLSNQPQHF

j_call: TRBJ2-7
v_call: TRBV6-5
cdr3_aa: CASSTGQGAGYEQYF

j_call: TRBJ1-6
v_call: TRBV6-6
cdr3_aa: CASSPGYGNSPLHF

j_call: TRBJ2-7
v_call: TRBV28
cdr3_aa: CASSFAMGTYEQYF

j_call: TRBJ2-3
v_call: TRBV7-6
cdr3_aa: CASSFRLVTDTQYF

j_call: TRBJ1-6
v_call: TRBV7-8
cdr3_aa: CASSFTGTVLNNSPLHF

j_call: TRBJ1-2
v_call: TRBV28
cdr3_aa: CASYGTGLNYGYTF

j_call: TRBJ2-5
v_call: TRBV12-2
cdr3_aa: CASRLARAGAFQETQYF

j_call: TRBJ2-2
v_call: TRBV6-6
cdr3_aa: CASSYPTSSQTGTGAKNTGELFF

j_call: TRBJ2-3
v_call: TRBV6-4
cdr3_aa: CASSEEAASTDTQYF

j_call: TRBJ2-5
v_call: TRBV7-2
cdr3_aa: CASSLGLAGTAQETQYF

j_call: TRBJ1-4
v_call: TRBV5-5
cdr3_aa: CASSLPTHATNEKLFF

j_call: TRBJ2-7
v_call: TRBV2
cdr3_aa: CASRPRDRGGEQYF

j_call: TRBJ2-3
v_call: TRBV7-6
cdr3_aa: CASRPGRGTDTQYF

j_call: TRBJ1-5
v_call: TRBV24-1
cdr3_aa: CATSNQGGQPQHF

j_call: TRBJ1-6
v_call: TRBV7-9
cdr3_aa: CASSFGSYNSPLHF

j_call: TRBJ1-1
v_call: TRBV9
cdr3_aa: CASSAGVASPEAFF

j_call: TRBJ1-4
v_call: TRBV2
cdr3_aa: CASQDSNEKLFF

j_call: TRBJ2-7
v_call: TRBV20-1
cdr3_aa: CSARRDTTYEQYF

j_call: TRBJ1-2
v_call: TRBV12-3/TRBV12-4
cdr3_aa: CASRRAYGYTF

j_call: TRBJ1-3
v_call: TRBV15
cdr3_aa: CATSRGGDGGNTIYF

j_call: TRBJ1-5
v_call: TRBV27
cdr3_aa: CASTPRTGSNQPQHF

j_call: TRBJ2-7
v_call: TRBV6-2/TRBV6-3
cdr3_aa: CASSINRAYEQYF

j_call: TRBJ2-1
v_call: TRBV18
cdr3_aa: CASSPGEAKQFF

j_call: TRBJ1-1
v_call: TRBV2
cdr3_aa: CANRGQGTEAFF

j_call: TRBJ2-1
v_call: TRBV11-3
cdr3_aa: CASSSGDEQFF

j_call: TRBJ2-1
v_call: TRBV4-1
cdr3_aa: CASSQGLAGSLEQFF

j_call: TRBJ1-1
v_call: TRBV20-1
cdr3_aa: CSARDSGTEAFF

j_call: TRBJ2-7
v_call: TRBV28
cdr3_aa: CASSQGGYSYEQYF

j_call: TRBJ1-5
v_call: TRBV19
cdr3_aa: CASRTGSLSQPQHF

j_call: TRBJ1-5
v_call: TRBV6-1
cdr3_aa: CASSEGTGVGNQPQHF

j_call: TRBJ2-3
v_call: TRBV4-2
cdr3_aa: CASSHKNTDTQYF

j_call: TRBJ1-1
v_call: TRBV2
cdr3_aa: CASSQGNTEAFF

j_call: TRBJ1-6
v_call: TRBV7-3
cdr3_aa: CASSLTAGESPLHF